The T cell receptor (beta chain) under discussion was sequenced for a study of cytomegalovirus exposure and HLA in healthy donors. Germline CDR1 reads SEHNR; CDR2 reads FQNEAQ (reference sequence). V lost 0 bases and J lost 7, with 9 bases in between. CDR3 length: 13 amino acids. Sequenced by immunoSEQ multiplex PCR; TCRdb stores in-frame clones only, minus some. This sample has about 98,000 clones, with roughly 87% found just once. Separate from the roughly 630-subject first cohort was the approximately 130-subject validation cohort, to which the donors belonged. The source of this sequence is a man between 18 and 35 years old in good health and CMV-seropositive. The chain recombines TRBV7-9 with TRBJ1-1, with a possible D match to TRBD1 (5 bases). The material sequenced was PBMCs. This chain's CDR3 is CASSLAEDSEAFF. CDR3 in DNA: TGTGCCAGCAGCTTAGCGGAAGACAGTGAAGCTTTCTTT.